The 25 T cell receptor beta chains reported below all come from one sample, sequenced in a study of graft-versus-host responses after intestinal transplantation. Sequencing used immunoSEQ multiplex PCR; TCRdb keeps in-frame clones, though not all of them. This sample has roughly 85,000 clones, with roughly 90% found just once. For these receptors, no antigen is known. This specimen consisted of unstimulated CD8+ T cells sorted from spleen or lymph node cells, obtained before transplant. These receptors came from a human donor who was the organ donor for an intestinal transplant.

This clone was seen only a few times. The chain is built from TRBV13 and TRBJ1-1, with TRBD1 identical over 9 bases. Germline assignment: CDR1 PRHDT and CDR2 FYEKMQ (reference sequence). V dropped 6 bases and J dropped 4; count of bases not matched to a gene: 3. CDR3 length: 13 residues. CDR3 DNA: TGTGCCAGCAGGGGACAGGGCGGCACTGAAGCTTTCTTT. It yields the protein CASRGQGGTEAFF.

V usage is TRBV2 and J usage is TRBJ2-3, with TRBD1 identical over 8 bases. This CDR3 contains 14 residues. V shed 8 bases, J shed 3 bases, and the junction held 7 bases outside the gene matches. Germline lookup yields CDR1 SNHLY and CDR2 FYNNEI. The CDR3 bases are TGTGCCAGCCGGGACAGGATAATTACAGATACGCAGTATTTT. This translates into CASRDRIITDTQYF.

This clone has a single count. The genes are TRBV7-8 and TRBJ2-1; D is perhaps TRBD1 (5 bases). Between the trimmed V and J ends, which lost 2 bases and 8 bases, there was a span of 16 bases. The CDR3 contains 15 residues. The V gene's germline CDR1 is SGHVS and CDR2 FQNEAQ. CDR3 protein: CASSLPGHNRDEQFF. CDR3 in DNA: TGTGCCAGCAGCTTACCCGGACACAACCGCGATGAGCAGTTCTTC.

The J gene is TRBJ2-3, the V gene TRBV11-2, with D possibly TRBD1 on 5 matching bases. Trimming pared 1 base from V and 3 bases from J, leaving 8 bases between. Germline V gives CDR1 SGHAT, CDR2 FQNNGV. The length of the CDR3 is 14 residues. As DNA, the CDR3 is TGTGCCAGCAGCTTAGGGGGCGGAACAGATACGCAGTATTTT. The encoded protein is CASSLGGGTDTQYF.

CDR3 nucleotide sequence: TGCGCCAGCACGGATCTCTACGAGCAGTACTTC. Its protein is CASTDLYEQYF. V usage is TRBV10-2 and J usage is TRBJ2-7; D is unresolved. This CDR3 has 11 residues. Trimming pared 7 bases from V and 3 bases from J, leaving 7 bases between. The germline CDR1 and CDR2 sequences are WSHSY and SAAADI.

The chain couples TRBV5-6 to TRBJ2-1, with a possible D match to TRBD2 (5 bases). V lost 4 bases, J lost 10 bases, and 12 bases lay in between. Looked up from germline, CDR1 is SGHDT and CDR2 is YYEEEE. The CDR3 is made up of 12 amino acids. The CDR3 region is CASSTSSYEQFF. As DNA, the CDR3 is TGTGCCAGCAGCACTTCTAGCTACGAGCAGTTCTTC. The whole variable domain, remainder taken from reference TRBV5-6 and TRBJ2-1, is DAGVTQSPTHLIKTRGQQVTLRCSPKSGHDTVSWYQQALGQGPQFIFQYYEEEERQRGNFPDRFSGHQFPNYSSELNVNALLLGDSALYLCASSTSSYEQFFGPGTRLTVL.

The chain uses TRBV11-2 and TRBJ2-1; D may match TRBD1 or TRBD2 (5 bases each). Germline-derived CDR1 and CDR2 are SGHAT and FQNNGV. The ends were cut back, 2 bases at V and 15 bases at J, with 23 bases in the middle. The CDR3 is 15 amino acids. CDR3 DNA: TGTGCCAGCAGCTTACGCCCCGACCCCGGGACCCCGTCGTTCTTC. It codes for CASSLRPDPGTPSFF.

This rearrangement joins TRBV5-6 to TRBJ2-1; 7 nucleotides agree with TRBD1. Germline V gene data show CDR1 as SGHDT and CDR2 as YYEEEE. J gave up 0 bases and V 3 bases, and 12 bases lay outside the gene matches. The CDR3 sequence is 18 residues long. The CDR3 sequence is CASSWGTAGPSSYNEQFF. The CDR3 DNA follows: TGTGCCAGCAGCTGGGGGACAGCCGGACCCAGCTCCTACAATGAGCAGTTCTTC.

This clone was detected a few times. At one of its ends the junction is not consistent with the germline gene, which may arise from a read error. The gene calls are TRBV6-4 and TRBJ1-5; possibly TRBD1 for D (5 bases). The CDR3 spans 12 residues. CDR1 and CDR2 (germline): MRHNA, SNTAGT. The CDR3 coding sequence is TGCGCAGGGCTCTATAGCAATCAGCCCCAGCATTTT. It yields the protein CAGLYSNQPQHF.

This sequence joins TRBV30 and TRBJ2-7; D not resolved. V lost 4 bases and J lost 6, with 13 bases in between. The CDR3 is 12 residues long. Germline CDR1 reads GTSNPN; CDR2 reads SVGIG (reference sequence). The CDR3 is CAWKLDGPEQYF. CDR3 bases: TGTGCCTGGAAGCTAGACGGCCCCGAGCAGTACTTC.

Concerning this clone itself: Other DNA sequences in this sample translate to the same CDR3. V and J are TRBV7-9 and TRBJ2-7; D gene uncertain. CDR1 SEHNR and CDR2 FQNEAQ come from the germline V gene (reference sequence). The ends were cut back, 4 bases at V and 4 bases at J, with 14 bases in the middle. CDR3 length equals 14 residues. CDR3 loop: CASSSGLAAYEQYF. DNA of the CDR3: TGTGCCAGCAGCTCTGGATTGGCGGCGTACGAGCAGTACTTC.

V usage is TRBV6-6 and J usage is TRBJ2-4; 14 nucleotides align to TRBD2. The V gene's germline CDR1 is MNHNY and CDR2 SVGAGI (reference sequence). The CDR3 consists of 16 residues. The V gene end was trimmed by 5 bases and the J gene end by 5 bases; junction bases not matched to a gene: 5. CDR3 bases: TGTGCCAGCAGTCCAGGACTAGCGGGGGGAGAAAACATTCAGTACTTC. Protein: CASSPGLAGGENIQYF.

V is TRBV15 and J is TRBJ2-5, with 11 positions matching TRBD1. The V gene end was trimmed by 0 bases and the J gene end by 5 bases; junction bases not matched to a gene: 2. The CDR3 has 15 amino acids. In germline, CDR1 is LNHNV, CDR2 YYDKDF (reference sequence). The CDR3 region has the DNA TGTGCCACCAGCAGAGATTGGGACAGGGGGGAGACCCAGTACTTC. Protein: CATSRDWDRGETQYF.

CDR3 sequence: CASSLDWAVEETQYF. The CDR3 DNA sequence: TGTGCCAGCAGCTTGGATTGGGCAGTCGAAGAGACCCAGTACTTC. The rearrangement uses TRBV5-6 and TRBJ2-5; D not certain. Trimming cost V 0 bases and J 3 bases, with 12 bases left between them. CDR1 and CDR2 from the germline V gene are SGHDT and YYEEEE. CDR3 length: 15 residues.

This chain links TRBV5-4 with TRBJ2-7; the D gene is possibly TRBD1 (5 bases). V was clipped by 3 bases and J by 3 bases, with 10 bases between them. The CDR3 totals 13 residues. Germline V gene data show CDR1 as SGHNT and CDR2 as YYREEE (reference sequence). The chain's CDR3 is CASSWGNDYEQYF. The CDR3 DNA follows: TGTGCCAGCAGCTGGGGCAATGACTACGAGCAGTACTTC.

The chain links TRBV10-3 to TRBJ2-4, with D unclear. The germline V gene has CDR1 ENHRY and CDR2 SYGVKD. The CDR3 spans 15 residues. V lost 0 bases, J lost 3 bases, and 9 bases lay in between. The CDR3 loop is CAISESRRYKNIQYF. For the CDR3, the DNA is TGTGCCATCAGTGAGTCGAGAAGGTACAAAAACATTCAGTACTTC.

The chain recombines TRBV7-3 with TRBJ2-1, with 13 bases identical to TRBD2. V was clipped by 5 bases and J by 4 bases; unmatched bases: 5. Germline CDR1 is SGHTA and CDR2 is FQGTGA. The CDR3 totals 16 residues. In nucleotides, the CDR3 is TGTGCCAGCAGCCCACTAGCGGGAGGGACGTACAATGAGCAGTTCTTC. It specifies CASSPLAGGTYNEQFF.

This chain uses TRBV11-2 with TRBJ2-4; 7 bases are a match to TRBD2. Looked up from germline, CDR1 is SGHAT and CDR2 is FQNNGV. The CDR3 has 17 residues. The V gene end was trimmed by 4 bases and the J gene end by 0 bases; junction bases not matched to a gene: 9. CDR3 region: CASSSLPAGLAKNIQYF. CDR3 DNA: TGTGCCAGCAGCTCCCTCCCAGCGGGGCTAGCCAAAAACATTCAGTACTTC.

The count of this clone is one. The chain is built from TRBV11-2 and TRBJ2-2; D unclear. The CDR3 has 17 residues. V lost 1 base and J lost 2, with 14 bases in between. CDR1 and CDR2 (germline): SGHAT, FQNNGV. The CDR3: CASSLVPPFSNTGELFF. DNA of the CDR3: TGTGCCAGCAGCTTAGTCCCCCCCTTCTCTAACACCGGGGAGCTGTTTTTT.

The chain has TRBV7-9 and TRBJ2-3; no clear D. Trimming pared 1 base from V and 2 bases from J, leaving 16 bases between. The germline V gene has CDR1 SEHNR and CDR2 FQNEAQ (reference sequence). The length of the CDR3 is 17 residues. In DNA form, the CDR3 reads TGTGCCAGCAGCTTAGGGGCTTTCGGAACGAACACAGATACGCAGTATTTT. It is translated as CASSLGAFGTNTDTQYF.

The chain carries TRBV12-5 and TRBJ1-5, with D tentatively TRBD1 (6 bases). Germline lookup yields CDR1 LGHNT and CDR2 FRNRAP. The CDR3 is made up of 13 amino acids. Trimming left V 6 bases short and J 7 bases short, with 13 bases between. CDR3 region: CASGTRGHQPQHF. The CDR3 DNA is TGTGCTAGTGGCACTAGGGGACACCAGCCCCAGCATTTT.

The table lists this clone with a count of one. The chain is built from TRBV6-5 and TRBJ2-4, with D hard to call. CDR1 is MNHEY and CDR2 is SVGAGI in the germline V gene. V was clipped by 5 bases and J by 3 bases, with 14 bases between them. This CDR3 has 15 residues. CDR3 loop: CASSAGGSDKNIQYF. The DNA for the CDR3 is TGTGCCAGCAGTGCCGGCGGCTCCGACAAAAACATTCAGTACTTC.

The chain is built from TRBV5-8 and TRBJ2-5; 7 bases are a match to TRBD2. There are 11 residues in the CDR3. Germline V lookup: CDR1 SGHTS, CDR2 YDEGEE. The ends lost 3 bases at V and 11 bases at J; junction bases unmatched: 4. CDR3 region: CASSWAGEQYF. CDR3 nucleotides: TGTGCCAGCAGCTGGGCGGGGGAGCAGTACTTC. Full variable domain (outside the CDR3, taken from reference TRBV5-8 and TRBJ2-5): EAGVTQSPTHLIKTRGQQATLRCSPISGHTSVYWYQQALGLGLQFLLWYDEGEERNRGNFPPRFSGRQFPNYSSELNVNALELEDSALYLCASSWAGEQYFGPGTRLLVL.

V is TRBV27 and J is TRBJ2-7, with D perhaps being TRBD1 or TRBD2 (6 bases each). V was pared by 3 bases and J by 6 bases, with 12 bases between. Per the germline V gene, CDR1 is MNHEY and CDR2 is SMNVEV (reference sequence). The CDR3 spans 13 residues. CDR3 loop: CASSFWKGGEQYF. As DNA, the CDR3 is TGTGCCAGCAGTTTTTGGAAGGGGGGCGAGCAGTACTTC.

V usage is TRBV9 and J usage is TRBJ1-1; D is unresolved. The CDR3 has 13 amino acids. The germline CDR1 and CDR2 sequences are SGDLS and YYNGEE. The V gene lost 0 bases and the J gene lost 5 bases, with 8 bases spanning the gap. Written as DNA, the CDR3 is TGTGCCAGCAGCGTAGGAATCGGGACTGAAGCTTTCTTT. This translates into CASSVGIGTEAFF. Looking up the rest from reference TRBV9 and TRBJ1-1 gives the full variable domain: DSGVTQTPKHLITATGQRVTLRCSPRSGDLSVYWYQQSLDQGLQFLIQYYNGEERAKGNILERFSAQQFPDLHSELNLSSLELGDSALYFCASSVGIGTEAFFGQGTRLTVV.